The subject of this entry is one T cell receptor (beta chain). Its antigen is still unknown. Base qualities are not recorded, but no much larger clone differs from it by a single base. The CDR3 contains 13 residues, cysteine and phenylalanine counted. The entry retains the CDR3 DNA only, 39 bases that are in frame from base 1. Via the germline V gene, CDR1 is SGHRS and CDR2 YFSETQ. V is clipped by 1 base and J by 3 bases, and the sequence between their germline boundaries is 7 bases long. The sample's treatment or condition label, decoded: live attenuated yellow fever vaccine strain. Two biological replicates of bulk PBMCs were collected at each blood-draw timepoint. PBMCs were isolated from peripheral blood using a standard Ficoll-Paque protocol. TriZol was used to extract RNA from bulk PBMCs, from CD4 and CD8 fractions, and from dextramer-positive and dextramer-negative fractions. The data are from a study of T cells after yellow fever vaccination (dated 2019 in TCRdb). Some background on the complete study: The SMART-Seq v4 Ultra Low Input RNA kit was used to prepare libraries from fractions with low cell numbers. To track T-cell clones before and after primary and booster YFV17D yellow fever vaccination, bulk TCR alpha and beta repertoires were sequenced longitudinally. Blood was collected at multiple timepoints before and after primary and secondary immunization, and bulk PBMC replicates and cell subsets were isolated. The cohort comprised two healthy male donors, one aged 18 to 30 and one aged 30 to 40 years. Study-wide conclusions, independent of this receptor: The secondary T-cell response was weaker than the primary response but faster, peaking on day 5 instead of day 15. A small fraction of clonotypes showed up in both the CD4 and CD8 compartments, probably as a result of convergent recombination. After the booster, most clones that had expanded after primary vaccination were detected again (around 97% of CD4 and around nine tenths of CD8), suggesting broad maintenance of memory. Because the study included only a couple of donors, the extent to which the findings can be generalized is limited. Computational filtering was needed because FACS-sorted repertoires could contain abundant contaminating clonotypes from the bulk population.

TCR cDNA was made using 5'RACE template switching, a step that added a universal primer site and unique molecular identifiers. Priming of cDNA synthesis was performed from both the TCR alpha and TCR beta constant segments. Library amplification used two PCR steps, and the second PCR step added sample barcodes and sequencing adapters. Sequencing of the libraries was done on either Illumina HiSeq 2500 (2x100 bp) or NovaSeq (2x150 bp). The original methods were these. Reads were demultiplexed and collapsed into UMI consensus sequences with MIGEC, and V(D)J alignment was performed with MiXCR. Clonotypes responding to the vaccine were identified with edgeR on replicate PBMC samples, with the criteria of FDR below 0.01 and a log2 fold change above 5 up to day 15. Each bulk clonotype received a CD4 or CD8 identity based on whether the sequenced CD4 or CD8 repertoire contained that clonotype at higher abundance. The public reads were run again by TCRdb, first through fastp at Q25 and then through MiXCR, and only productive beta chains were kept. Each entry is one CDR3 protein sequence, shown with its most common DNA and genes. Here the V and J calls rest on TCRdb's processing, not on the authors' analysis. The sample has approximately 300,000 distinct CDR3 sequences on record, approximately 9% of them singletons. Around 17% of the sample rests with the top ten.

This sequence originates from a young man who received the YFV17D yellow fever vaccine. The rearranged segments are TRBV5-1 and TRBJ1-1, with the D segment identity uncertain. Material: PBMCs, obtained on the day of the first yellow fever vaccination. This receptor carries the CDR3 CASSLNSHTEAFF. The sequence in DNA is TGCGCCAGCAGCTTGAACAGTCACACTGAAGCTTTCTTT.